The clone carrying this T cell receptor beta chain was seen a few times. One end of the junction varies from germline; a read error may be responsible. The time point is: newly diagnosed GD, antithyroid drugs for less than 3 months. TCR sequences were obtained from RNA taken from PBMCs. CDR3-region Arm-PCR and iRepertoire HTBI primers produced the TCR beta libraries. Each CDR3 protein gets one entry after TCRdb re-called the multiplex PCR reads with MiXCR. The profile shows around 500,000 distinct CDR3 sequences, more than 10% of them singletons. These data come from a study of regulatory T cells in long-lasting Graves disease. The sample was also reused in another study, on T cells in Graves' hyperthyroidism and ophthalmopathy.

This TCR derives from a woman younger than 45 with Graves disease. This specimen was peripheral blood mononuclear cells (PBMCs), taken at new diagnosis, from a patient treated with antithyroid drugs.

CDR3 amino acids: CASSTPLDTTSGRIRSTDTRYF. The CDR3 bases are TGTGCCAGCAGTACTCCGCTGGACACGACTAGCGGGAGGATCAGGAGCACAGATACGCGGTATTTT. The chain carries TRBV2 and TRBJ2-3, with 13 bases fitting TRBD2. CDR3 size: 22 residues. Germline V gene sequence: CDR1 SNHLY, CDR2 FYNNEI.